These T cell receptor beta chains were read from a single sample in a study of T cells in Graves' hyperthyroidism and ophthalmopathy. TCRdb fed the multiplex PCR reads into MiXCR, producing one record per CDR3 protein. The data show some 600,000 distinct CDR3 sequences, under 60% seen once. The sequencing sample was made of peripheral blood or thyroid tissue (not recorded which). The receptors originated from a woman in her late teens or twenties with Graves' hyperthyroidism. Each CDR3 is given with its conserved first and last residue. Fields, in order: D gene, clone size, V gene, J gene, CDR3 protein, CDR3 DNA. A D gene is named only where the DNA matches it firmly. Clone size is stated in some rows and not others, as once, few, many or a class when expanded.

>TRBD1|-|TRBV19|TRBJ1-5
CASSHDRGRVQPQHF
TGTGCCAGCTCACACGACAGGGGGCGCGTTCAGCCCCAGCATTTT
>TRBD1|few|TRBV5-1|TRBJ2-5
CASSLGTGGRKQETQYF
TGCGCCAGCAGCTTGGGGACAGGGGGCCGGAAACAAGAGACCCAGTACTTC
>TRBD2|-|TRBV15|TRBJ2-7
CATSRVGSGSPYEQYF
TGTGCCACCAGCAGAGTAGGTAGCGGGAGCCCCTACGAGCAGTACTTC
>-|many|TRBV7-9|TRBJ2-7
CASSLAGRDKQYF
TGTGCCAGCAGCTTAGCGGGGCGGGATAAGCAGTACTTC
>-|once|TRBV20-1|TRBJ1-1
CSARLRMLGSEAFF
TGCAGTGCTAGATTAAGGATGTTAGGGTCCGAAGCTTTCTTT
>TRBD1|-|TRBV11-2|TRBJ2-7
CASSSGTGATYEQYF
TGTGCCAGCAGTTCCGGGACAGGGGCTACCTACGAGCAGTACTTC
>-|many|TRBV7-8|TRBJ2-5
CASSLQPQQETQYF
TGTGCCAGCAGCCTACAACCCCAACAAGAGACCCAGTACTTC
>TRBD2|-|TRBV4-1|TRBJ2-7
CASSPQSEGLAGGPIDEQYF
TGCGCCAGCAGCCCGCAATCGGAGGGACTAGCGGGAGGGCCTATTGACGAGCAGTACTTC
>-|few|TRBV7-6|TRBJ2-7
CASSLSRGTAYEQYF
TGTGCCAGCAGCTTAAGTCGCGGGACCGCCTACGAGCAGTACTTC
>TRBD2|-|TRBV7-3|TRBJ2-5
CASSLGGGRAATQETQYF
TGTGCCAGCAGCTTAGGGGGCGGGAGGGCCGCCACTCAAGAGACCCAGTACTTC
>-|many|TRBV10-1|TRBJ1-2
CASSGTPDTF
TGCGCCAGCAGCGGGACCCCGGATACCTTC
>-|-|TRBV19|TRBJ2-7
CASSPRDTSYEQYF
TGTGCCAGTAGTCCGCGGGACACTTCCTACGAGCAGTACTTC
>-|-|TRBV7-9|TRBJ2-7
CASSEQDYEQYF
TGTGCCAGCAGTGAACAGGATTACGAGCAGTACTTC
>TRBD1|-|TRBV29-1|TRBJ2-3
CSVHSGGALDTQYF
TGCAGCGTGCACTCAGGGGGCGCATTAGATACGCAGTATTTT
>-|few|TRBV2|TRBJ2-2
CASSVGPSVSGELFF
TGTGCCAGCAGTGTCGGACCCTCGGTGTCCGGGGAGCTGTTTTTT
>TRBD1|-|TRBV15|TRBJ1-5
CATSRRTGANQPQHF
TGTGCCACCAGCAGAAGGACAGGGGCAAATCAGCCCCAGCATTTT
>TRBD1|-|TRBV10-1|TRBJ2-7
CANSGTGAYEQYF
TGCGCCAACAGTGGGACAGGGGCCTACGAGCAGTACTTC